Listed below are T cell receptor beta chains from one sample, sequenced in a study of OX40 agonist ivuxolimab in advanced cancers. Measured with immunoSEQ multiplex PCR; TCRdb has only the in-frame clones, and not every one. The sample gives tens of thousands of clones, approximately 91% of which show up once; under 0.4% is in the top ten. The specimen comprised CD4+ or CD8+ T cells sorted from blood, sampled in a trial of the OX40 agonist ivuxolimab. The receptors here all came from an adult with an advanced solid tumor such as melanoma, head and neck, liver or kidney cancer. CDR3s include the opening cysteine and the closing phenylalanine or tryptophan. Only some rows state a clone size, as once, few, many or a class for expanded clones.

cdr3_aa v_call clone_size
CASSLTFYEQYF TRBV7-2 -
CASSPVGFLETQYF TRBV18 -
CASSLGRDNTEAFF TRBV7-9 -
CASRPRRGTYEQYF TRBV28 -
CASTLGMMSSYEQYF TRBV7-2 -
CASSPRGLAGADTQYF TRBV18 -
CASRDNGDEQFF TRBV10-1 -
CASRKTGANVLTF TRBV11-3 -
CASSLGQEQTQYF TRBV7-6 -
CASSPRTGGTDTQYF TRBV4-3 -
CASRGGGQGTLGYGYTF TRBV19 -
CASSAETTGRSGNTIYF TRBV9 -
CAIRRGTGAGYTF TRBV10-3 -
CASSRVSANTGELFF TRBV14 -
CASSPRSYEQYF TRBV5-5 -
CASRSAGANVLTF TRBV19 -
CASSYVAGELFF TRBV6-5 -
CAIRAGGTNYGYTF TRBV10-3 -
CASGKLRDFYYEQYF TRBV6-6 -
CASSVGQVYEQYF TRBV7-2 once
CASSEGQGGWKTQYF TRBV6-1 -
CASSVDQGPYEQYF TRBV9 -
CASSQAPLAGGETQYF TRBV4-1 -
CASSLGPQETQYF TRBV7-8 few
CASSSPGTPRPAYTF TRBV5-4 -
CASSLKVGTGRMNSPLHF TRBV7-2 -
CASSPDWDDNQPQHF TRBV7-9 -